The 17 T cell receptor beta chains below all came from one sample that was sequenced in a study of beta chain features in type 1 diabetes. Of the isolated RNA, all was reverse transcribed, and so the sequenced material was expressed TCRB transcripts. This table comes from immunoSEQ multiplex PCR, and its TCRdb copy is limited to in-frame clones, with some not included. The table includes some 160,000 clones, approximately 10% detected once. Study findings and constraints: Among patients with Type 1 diabetes, TCRB CDR3s were moderately but significantly shorter in every one of the four CD4+ subsets.

Their recognized antigens are unknown. Sequencing was carried out using central memory CD4+ T cells from blood. Source of these receptors: a woman aged 25 to 39 with type 1 diabetes.

V is TRBV9 and J is TRBJ2-7; tentatively, D is TRBD2 (5 bases). The germline CDR1 and CDR2 sequences are SGDLS and YYNGEE. V shed 0 bases and J shed 4 bases, with 14 bases lying between them. The CDR3 extends over 15 amino acids. The CDR3: CASSVGITGRYEQYF. In nucleotides, the CDR3 is TGTGCCAGCAGCGTAGGGATAACGGGAAGGTACGAGCAGTACTTC.

The chain is built from TRBV7-3 and TRBJ2-1; the match to TRBD2 covers 8 bases. CDR1 is SGHTA, CDR2 FQGTGA, per germline. The CDR3 consists of 14 residues. After removal of 5 bases from V and 3 bases from J, the junction contained 3 bases not matched to a gene. The CDR3 loop is CASSQSGSYNEQFF. The CDR3 nucleotides read TGTGCCAGCAGCCAAAGCGGGAGCTACAATGAGCAGTTCTTC.

There are a few counts of this clone. This chain links TRBV27 with TRBJ1-5, with D perhaps TRBD1 (5 bases). Germline V CDR1 and CDR2: MNHEY, SMNVEV (reference sequence). V was trimmed by 8 bases and J by 6 bases, leaving 11 bases between them. CDR3 size: 12 residues. The CDR3 region is CASGQGSQPQHF. The CDR3 DNA is TGTGCCAGCGGCCAGGGAAGTCAGCCCCAGCATTTT.

The gene calls are TRBV4-1 and TRBJ2-3; 10 nucleotides match TRBD2. Germline V gene sequence: CDR1 MGHRA, CDR2 YSYEKL. Germline trimming cut 4 bases from V and 0 bases from J; bases unmatched to any gene: 7. CDR3 length: 17 amino acids. The CDR3 DNA sequence: TGCGCCAGCAGCCCGGGACTAGCGAAGACTAGCACAGATACGCAGTATTTT. Translation gives CASSPGLAKTSTDTQYF.

The chain combines TRBV29-1 with TRBJ2-7; possibly TRBD1 for D (6 bases). Germline V CDR1 and CDR2: SQVTM, ANQGSEA. The CDR3 is made up of 13 amino acids. Trimming took 4 bases from V and 2 from J, leaving 12 bases between them. The CDR3 DNA sequence: TGCAGCGTTGTGGGACACGCGGCCTACGAGCAGTACTTC. It translates to CSVVGHAAYEQYF.

V usage is TRBV29-1 and J usage is TRBJ1-2; the D gene is possibly TRBD1 (5 bases). Per germline, CDR1 SQVTM and CDR2 ANQGSEA. The V gene lost 1 base and the J gene lost 10 bases, with 10 bases spanning the gap. The CDR3 sequence is 11 residues long. CDR3 coding DNA: TGCAGCGTTGAAGGCAGGGAGGTCTACACCTTC. It is translated as CSVEGREVYTF.

This clone has more than one count but fewer than ten. J is TRBJ2-1 and V is TRBV7-3, with a possible D match to TRBD2 (5 bases). V lost 3 bases and J 0 bases, leaving 9 bases between the germline ends. The CDR3 is 15 residues long. CDR1 is SGHTA and CDR2 is FQGTGA in the germline V gene. CDR3 sequence: CASSFNAGSYNEQFF. The CDR3 DNA follows: TGTGCCAGCAGCTTTAATGCGGGCTCCTACAATGAGCAGTTCTTC.

This clone was observed a handful of times. V is TRBV12-5 and J is TRBJ2-5; D not resolved. This CDR3 region has 17 residues. Trimming took 1 base from V and 7 from J, leaving 22 bases between them. Germline CDR1 reads LGHNT; CDR2 reads FRNRAP. CDR3 DNA sequence: TGTGCTAGTGGTTTGGCCCGGCTCTCACAACCCCCGGGGACCCAGTACTTC. It encodes CASGLARLSQPPGTQYF.

This clone appeared a few times. The CDR3 coding sequence is TGCGCCAGCCGACTAGCGGGAGGGCCCTCGGGTGAGCAGTTCTTC. As protein: CASRLAGGPSGEQFF. This chain connects TRBV5-1 to TRBJ2-1, with TRBD2 identical over 14 bases. This CDR3 comprises 15 residues. Per germline, CDR1 SGHRS and CDR2 YFSETQ. Germline trimming cut 7 bases from V and 9 bases from J; bases unmatched to any gene: 9.

This clone was counted a few times. This chain joins TRBV6-1 and TRBJ2-1; 9 positions match TRBD2. The trim removed 8 bases at V and 4 bases at J, leaving 9 bases unmatched. CDR1 is MNHNS, CDR2 SASEGT, per germline. The CDR3 length is 15 residues. The CDR3, as DNA: TGTGCCAGCCATAAAGGAACTAGCGGGTACAATGAGCAGTTCTTC. Its protein product is CASHKGTSGYNEQFF.

The V and J genes are TRBV19 and TRBJ1-5, with D tentatively TRBD1 (5 bases). Germline V gene sequence: CDR1 LNHDA, CDR2 SQIVND (reference sequence). Deletions cut 6 bases from V and 3 bases from J, with 9 bases between. The CDR3 contains 13 residues. CDR3 DNA: TGTGCCAGTAGGACAGCTAACAATCAGCCCCAGCATTTT. This encodes CASRTANNQPQHF.

In this sample, this clone turned up a few times. This chain connects TRBV28 to TRBJ2-7, with 7 positions matching TRBD2. This CDR3 comprises 11 residues. Germline V gives CDR1 MDHEN, CDR2 SYDVKM. The V gene end was trimmed by 10 bases and the J gene end by 3 bases; junction bases not matched to a gene: 3. For the CDR3, the DNA is TGTGCCATCACTAGCGACTACGAGCAGTACTTC. Translating gives CAITSDYEQYF.

This clone was seen a handful of times. The chain carries TRBV13 and TRBJ2-3; D not certain. This CDR3 spans 14 amino acids. CDR1 and CDR2 (germline): PRHDT, FYEKMQ (reference sequence). V was cut by 5 bases and J by 4 bases, with 13 bases left in between. CDR3 residues: CASSPLSVSDTQYF. The CDR3 DNA sequence: TGTGCCAGCAGCCCCCTCAGTGTCTCAGATACGCAGTATTTT. Full variable domain (outside the CDR3, taken from reference TRBV13 and TRBJ2-3): AAGVIQSPRHLIKEKRETATLKCYPIPRHDTVYWYQQGPGQDPQFLISFYEKMQSDKGSIPDRFSAQQFSDYHSELNMSSLELGDSALYFCASSPLSVSDTQYFGPGTRLTVL.

The rearrangement links TRBV9 to TRBJ2-7, with D possibly TRBD2 on 5 matching bases. Germline V gene lookup returns CDR1 SGDLS and CDR2 YYNGEE. The CDR3 consists of 15 residues. Trimming took off 2 bases at V and 0 bases at J, with 12 bases between the two ends. Here the CDR3 DNA reads TGTGCCAGCAGCGTGGGCGGACTTAGCTCCTACGAGCAGTACTTC. Translated, it gives CASSVGGLSSYEQYF.

This clone has just a few counts. V is TRBV5-1 and J is TRBJ2-1; no reliable D call. Germline CDR1 reads SGHRS; CDR2 reads YFSETQ. CDR3 length: 16 residues. Deletions cut 0 bases from V and 6 bases from J, with 16 bases between. The CDR3: CASSLALSIPSNEQFF. The CDR3 bases are TGCGCCAGCAGCTTGGCCTTAAGCATTCCATCCAATGAGCAGTTCTTC.

About this clone itself: Other nucleotide sequences in the sample specify the same CDR3. The rearrangement joins TRBV19 to TRBJ2-3; 7 bases align to TRBD2. With V trimmed by 4 bases and J by 1 base, 2 bases remained unmatched. The germline CDR1 and CDR2 sequences are LNHDA and SQIVND (reference sequence). The CDR3 has 14 residues. CDR3 in DNA: TGTGCCAGTAGTAGCGGGAGTGGCACAGATACGCAGTATTTT. Its translation is CASSSGSGTDTQYF.

J is TRBJ2-2 and V is TRBV28; TRBD1 agrees at 7 bases. V was pared by 4 bases and J by 4 bases, with 6 bases of the junction left unmatched. The germline gives CDR1 MDHEN, CDR2 SYDVKM. The CDR3 has 15 residues. CDR3 sequence reads: CASSSTGTITGELFF. The CDR3, as DNA: TGTGCCAGCAGTTCGACAGGGACAATCACCGGGGAGCTGTTTTTT.